These 5 T cell receptor beta chains were sequenced from one sample in a study of T cell responses to AZD1222 COVID-19 vaccine. Sequencing was performed with immunoSEQ multiplex PCR; in TCRdb, only in-frame clones are kept and a portion is missing. The sample yields 150,000 to 190,000 clones, 75% to 95% seen once. Sequences were derived from peripheral blood, sampled on day 0 of AZD1222 vaccination. These receptors all come from an adult in good health.

The chain employs TRBV28 and TRBJ1-3; TRBD1 might be the D (5 bases). Germline V gives CDR1 MDHEN, CDR2 SYDVKM. The CDR3 is 16 amino acids. V lost 7 bases and J 1 base, leaving 17 bases between the germline ends. The CDR3 DNA is TGTGCCAGCACCACGGGGGGAGGTCTGTCTGGAAACACCATATATTTT. Protein: CASTTGGGLSGNTIYF.

The chain combines TRBV10-2 with TRBJ2-1; 10 bases match TRBD2. Per germline, CDR1 WSHSY and CDR2 SAAADI. This CDR3 contains 16 residues. Unmatched junction bases numbered 10, after V lost 3 bases and J lost 8 bases. CDR3 DNA: TGCGCCAGCAGTGAATCCCTAGCGGGAGTTAGAGATGAGCAGTTCTTC. Encoded protein: CASSESLAGVRDEQFF.

The genes are TRBV27 and TRBJ2-7, with a tentative D call TRBD2 (6 bases). Trimming cost V 1 base and J 4 bases, with 14 bases left between them. CDR3 length: 15 residues. Germline CDR1 is MNHEY and CDR2 is SMNVEV (reference sequence). The CDR3 nucleotides read TGTGCCAGCAGTTTATTACGTCAGGGAGGTTACGAGCAGTACTTC. It translates to CASSLLRQGGYEQYF.

This clone was detected many times. The chain couples TRBV6-5 to TRBJ2-5, with D tentatively TRBD1 (6 bases). Trimming shortened V by 9 bases and J by 2 bases, and 19 bases separated the two germline ends. This CDR3 has 15 residues. Germline lookup yields CDR1 MNHEY and CDR2 SVGAGI. The CDR3 coding sequence is TGTGCCAGTAGGGGGAGCGTTGGAGGTCAAGAGACCCAGTACTTC. It translates to CASRGSVGGQETQYF.

The chain recombines TRBV19 with TRBJ1-1, with a tentative D call TRBD1 (6 bases). Trimming left V 7 bases short and J 0 bases short, with 12 bases between. From germline, CDR1 is LNHDA and CDR2 SQIVND (reference sequence). The CDR3 sequence is 14 residues long. This chain's CDR3 is CASKAGVMNTEAFF. For the CDR3, the DNA is TGTGCCAGTAAGGCAGGGGTAATGAACACTGAAGCTTTCTTT.